Given below is one T cell receptor beta chain in context. The data were obtained in a study of T-cell memory formation after mild COVID-19. Turning to the study itself: For the most part, TCR clusters were specific to one donor.

Each CDR3 protein gets one entry after TCRdb re-called the 5' RACE reads with MiXCR. The table has 350,000 or so distinct CDR3 sequences, 20% to 25% seen once. Between the trimmed V and J ends, which lost 0 bases and 4 bases, there was a span of 10 bases. The CDR3 loop spans 15 amino acids. Looked up from germline, CDR1 is SGDLS and CDR2 is YYNGEE. This clonotype originated in a man younger than 30 who had mild COVID-19 (a few samples of this study predate the infection). Cell type and time point are not known. The sample comprised PBMCs or a T cell subset sorted from them (not recorded which). V usage is TRBV9 and J usage is TRBJ2-2, with no clear D. The DNA of the CDR3 is TGTGCCAGCAGCGTAGGCGTCTTTTCCACCGGGGAGCTGTTTTTT. Translating it yields CASSVGVFSTGELFF.